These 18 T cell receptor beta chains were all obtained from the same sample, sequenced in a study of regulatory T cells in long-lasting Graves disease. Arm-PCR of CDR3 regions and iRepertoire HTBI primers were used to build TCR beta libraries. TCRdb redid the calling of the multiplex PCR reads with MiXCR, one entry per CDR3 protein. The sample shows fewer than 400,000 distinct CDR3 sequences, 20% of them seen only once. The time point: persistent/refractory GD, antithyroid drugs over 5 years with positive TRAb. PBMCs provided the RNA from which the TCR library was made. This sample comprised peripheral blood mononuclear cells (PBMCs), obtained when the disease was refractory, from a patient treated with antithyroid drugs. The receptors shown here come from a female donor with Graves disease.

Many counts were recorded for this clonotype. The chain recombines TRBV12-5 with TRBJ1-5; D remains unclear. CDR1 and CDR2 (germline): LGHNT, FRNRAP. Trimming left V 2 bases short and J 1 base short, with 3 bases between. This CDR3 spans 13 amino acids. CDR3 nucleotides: TGTGCTAGTGGTTTGAGAAGCAATCAGCCCCAGCATTTT. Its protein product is CASGLRSNQPQHF.

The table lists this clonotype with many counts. CDR3 sequence reads: CATSGPRGHGFNQPQHF. In DNA form, the CDR3 reads TGTGCCACCAGTGGCCCTAGGGGTCACGGATTCAATCAGCCCCAGCATTTT. The rearrangement uses TRBV24-1 and TRBJ1-5; D might be TRBD1 (5 bases). The CDR3 spans 17 residues. Germline V gene lookup returns CDR1 KGHDR and CDR2 SFDVKD. The V and J ends lost 5 bases and 3 bases respectively, with 19 bases between them.

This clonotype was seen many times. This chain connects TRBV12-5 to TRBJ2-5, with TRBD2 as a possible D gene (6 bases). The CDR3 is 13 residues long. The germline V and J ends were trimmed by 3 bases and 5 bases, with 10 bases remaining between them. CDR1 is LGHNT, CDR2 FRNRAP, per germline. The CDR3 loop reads CASGFAGSETQYF. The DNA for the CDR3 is TGTGCTAGTGGTTTTGCGGGGTCGGAGACCCAGTACTTC.

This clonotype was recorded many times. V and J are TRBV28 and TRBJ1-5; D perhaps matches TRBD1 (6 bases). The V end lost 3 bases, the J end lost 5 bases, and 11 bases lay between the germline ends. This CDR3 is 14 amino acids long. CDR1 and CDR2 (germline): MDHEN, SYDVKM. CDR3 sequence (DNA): TGTGCCAGCAGTTTGCGACAGGCCGATCAGCCCCAGCATTTT. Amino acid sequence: CASSLRQADQPQHF.

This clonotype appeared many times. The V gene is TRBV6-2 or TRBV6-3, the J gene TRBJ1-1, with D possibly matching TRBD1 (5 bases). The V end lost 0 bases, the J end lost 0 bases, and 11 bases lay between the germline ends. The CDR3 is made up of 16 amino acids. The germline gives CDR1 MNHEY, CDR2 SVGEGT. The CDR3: CASSYSVGHLNTEAFF. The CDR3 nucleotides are TGTGCCAGCAGTTACTCGGTCGGACACCTGAACACTGAAGCTTTCTTT.

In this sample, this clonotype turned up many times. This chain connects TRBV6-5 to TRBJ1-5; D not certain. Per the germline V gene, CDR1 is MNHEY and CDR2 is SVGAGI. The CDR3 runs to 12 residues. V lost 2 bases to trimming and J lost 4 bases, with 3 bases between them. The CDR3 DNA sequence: TGTGCCAGCAGTTACGTGAATCAGCCCCAGCATTTT. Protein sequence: CASSYVNQPQHF.

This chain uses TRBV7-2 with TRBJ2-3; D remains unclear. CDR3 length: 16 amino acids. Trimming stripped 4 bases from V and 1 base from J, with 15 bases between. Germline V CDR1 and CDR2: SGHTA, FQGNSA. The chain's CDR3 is CASSWGSFEGTDTQYF. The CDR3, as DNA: TGTGCCAGCAGCTGGGGATCCTTTGAGGGCACAGATACGCAGTATTTT.

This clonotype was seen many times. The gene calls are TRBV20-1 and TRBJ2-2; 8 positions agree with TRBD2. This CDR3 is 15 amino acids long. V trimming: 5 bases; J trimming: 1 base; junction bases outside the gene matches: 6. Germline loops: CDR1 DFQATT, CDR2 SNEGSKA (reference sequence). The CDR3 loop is CSAPRSGMNTGELFF. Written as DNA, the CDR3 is TGCAGTGCTCCTCGTAGCGGGATGAACACCGGGGAGCTGTTTTTT.

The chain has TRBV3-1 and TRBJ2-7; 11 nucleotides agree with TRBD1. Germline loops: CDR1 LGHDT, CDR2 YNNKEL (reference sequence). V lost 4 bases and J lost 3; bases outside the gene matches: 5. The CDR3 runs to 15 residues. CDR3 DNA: TGTGCCAGCAGCCTCCTGGGGACAGGGGGCTACGAGCAGTACTTC. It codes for CASSLLGTGGYEQYF.

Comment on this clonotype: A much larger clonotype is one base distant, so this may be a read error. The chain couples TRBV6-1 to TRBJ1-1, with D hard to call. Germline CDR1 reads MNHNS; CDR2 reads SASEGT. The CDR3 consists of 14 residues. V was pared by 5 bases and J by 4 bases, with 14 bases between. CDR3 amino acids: CASSPRAVRTEAFF. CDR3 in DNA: TGTGCCAGCAGTCCTCGGGCCGTTCGCACTGAAGCTTTCTTT.

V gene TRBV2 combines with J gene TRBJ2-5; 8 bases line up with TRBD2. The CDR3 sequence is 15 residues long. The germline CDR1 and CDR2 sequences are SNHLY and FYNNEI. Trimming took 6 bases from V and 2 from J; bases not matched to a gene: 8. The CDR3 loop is CASSSPGLGQETQYF. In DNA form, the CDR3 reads TGTGCCAGCAGCTCGCCGGGACTAGGACAAGAGACCCAGTACTTC.

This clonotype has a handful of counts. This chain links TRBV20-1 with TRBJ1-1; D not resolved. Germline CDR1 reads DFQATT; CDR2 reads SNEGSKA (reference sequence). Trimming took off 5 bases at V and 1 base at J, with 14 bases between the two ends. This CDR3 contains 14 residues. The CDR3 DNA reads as TGCAGTGCTTTCTTCTGGACGGGGAACACTGAAGCTTTCTTT. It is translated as CSAFFWTGNTEAFF.

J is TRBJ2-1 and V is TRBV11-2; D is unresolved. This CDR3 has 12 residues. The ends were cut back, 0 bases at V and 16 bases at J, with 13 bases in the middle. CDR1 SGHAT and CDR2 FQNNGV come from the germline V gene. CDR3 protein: CASSLEGRTPFF. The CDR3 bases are TGTGCCAGCAGCTTAGAAGGGCGGACCCCCTTCTTC.

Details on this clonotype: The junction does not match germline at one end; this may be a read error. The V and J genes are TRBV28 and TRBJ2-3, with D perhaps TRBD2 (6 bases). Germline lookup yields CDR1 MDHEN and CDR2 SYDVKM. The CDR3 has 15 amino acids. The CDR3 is CASSLPNSGTDMQYF. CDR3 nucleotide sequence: TGTGCCAGCAGTTTACCGAATAGCGGCACAGATATGCAGTATTTT.

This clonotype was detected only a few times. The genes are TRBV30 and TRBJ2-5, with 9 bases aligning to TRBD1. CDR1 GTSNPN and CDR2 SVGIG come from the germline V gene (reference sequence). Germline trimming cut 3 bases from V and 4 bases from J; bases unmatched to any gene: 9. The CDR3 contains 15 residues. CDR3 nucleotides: TGTGCCTGGAGGACCGCAAGGGACAGGGTAGAGACCCAGTACTTC. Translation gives CAWRTARDRVETQYF.

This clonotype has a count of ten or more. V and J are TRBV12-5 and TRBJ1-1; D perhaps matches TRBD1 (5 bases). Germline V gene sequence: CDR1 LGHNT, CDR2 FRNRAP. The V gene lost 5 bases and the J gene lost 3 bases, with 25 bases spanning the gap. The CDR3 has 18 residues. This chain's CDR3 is CASGNAGTTFFEDTEAFF. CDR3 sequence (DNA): TGTGCTAGTGGTAACGCCGGGACGACGTTTTTCGAGGACACTGAAGCTTTCTTT.

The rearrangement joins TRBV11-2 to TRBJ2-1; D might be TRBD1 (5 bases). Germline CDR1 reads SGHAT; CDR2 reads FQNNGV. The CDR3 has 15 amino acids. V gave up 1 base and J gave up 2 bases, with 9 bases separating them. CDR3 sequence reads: CASSLAVGPYNEQFF. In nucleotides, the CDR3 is TGTGCCAGCAGCTTAGCGGTGGGGCCCTACAATGAGCAGTTCTTC. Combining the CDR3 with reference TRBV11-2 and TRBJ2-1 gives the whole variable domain EAGVAQSPRYKIIEKRQSVAFWCNPISGHATLYWYQQILGQGPKLLIQFQNNGVVDDSQLPKDRFSAERLKGVDSTLKIQPAKLEDSAVYLCASSLAVGPYNEQFFGPGTRLTVL.

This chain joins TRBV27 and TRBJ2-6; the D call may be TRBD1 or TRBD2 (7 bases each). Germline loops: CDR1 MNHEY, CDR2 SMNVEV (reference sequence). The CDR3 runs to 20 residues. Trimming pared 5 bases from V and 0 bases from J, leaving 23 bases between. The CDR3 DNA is TGTGCCAGCAGTCCCCAGGGGGGGGGGCGGCGGGGCTCTGGGGCCAACGTCCTGACTTTC. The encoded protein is CASSPQGGGRRGSGANVLTF. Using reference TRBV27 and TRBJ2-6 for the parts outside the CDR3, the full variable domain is EAQVTQNPRYLITVTGKKLTVTCSQNMNHEYMSWYRQDPGLGLRQIYYSMNVEVTDKGDVPEGYKVSRKEKRNFPLILESPSPNQTSLYFCASSPQGGGRRGSGANVLTFGAGSRLTVL.